This TCR beta chain is drawn from a study of blood T cell repertoires in COVID-19. Study in general: Material from acute and convalescent COVID-19 was sourced from the United States, Italy and Spain.

CDR1 is SGHDT and CDR2 is YYEEEE in the germline V gene. Trimming took 4 bases from V and 7 from J, leaving 11 bases between them. This CDR3 is 12 amino acids long. Clones were read by immunoSEQ multiplex PCR, and TCRdb kept only the in-frame ones, dropping some. Of over 65,000 clones in the sample, more than 75% were seen once. This clonotype was obtained from a human donor in a cohort sampled during active COVID-19. The sample was peripheral blood. V usage is TRBV5-6 and J usage is TRBJ1-2, with D perhaps matching TRBD1 (5 bases). CDR3 region: CASSKGQSGYTF. CDR3 in DNA: TGTGCCAGCAGCAAGGGGCAAAGTGGCTACACCTTC.